These T cell receptor beta chains were read from a single sample in a study of blood T cell repertoires in COVID-19. Produced via immunoSEQ multiplex PCR; TCRdb's table is partial and in-frame only. The sample consists of around 140,000 clones, 80% to 90% of them appearing once. Sequenced: peripheral blood. The receptors come from a man in his fifties or sixties who had recovered from COVID-19. The CDR3 runs from the conserved cysteine through the conserved F or W. D genes are given only for firm matches. Not every row has a clone size; where given, it reads once, few, many or a size class.

clone_size j_call d_call v_call cdr3_aa cdr3_nt
- TRBJ1-1 TRBD1 TRBV5-1 CASSSRDRGTEAFF TGCGCCAGCAGCTCCCGGGACAGGGGCACTGAAGCTTTCTTT
- TRBJ2-2 - TRBV19 CASSTVRRTPNGELFF TGTGCCAGTAGTACAGTTCGGAGGACCCCTAACGGGGAGCTGTTTTTT
- TRBJ2-1 TRBD2 TRBV11-3 CASSLLAGGSSYNEQFF TGTGCCAGCAGCTTACTAGCGGGGGGGTCATCCTACAATGAGCAGTTCTTC
- TRBJ1-2 - TRBV6-6 CASIETPLDYGYTF TGTGCCAGCATTGAGACACCCTTAGATTATGGCTACACCTTC
- TRBJ2-7 TRBD1 TRBV12-3/TRBV12-4 CASSSGQGLGQYF TGTGCCAGCAGTTCGGGACAGGGGCTCGGGCAGTACTTC
few TRBJ1-5 TRBD1 TRBV4-3 CASSQGTGEQPQHF TGCGCCAGCAGCCAAGGGACAGGGGAGCAGCCCCAGCATTTT
- TRBJ1-2 TRBD1 TRBV3-1/TRBV3-2 CASSQRTGIYGYTF TGTGCCAGCAGCCAAAGGACAGGAATATATGGCTACACCTTC
- TRBJ2-2 TRBD1 TRBV11-3 CASSGQGANTGELFF TGTGCCAGCAGCGGCCAGGGGGCGAACACCGGGGAGCTGTTTTTT
- TRBJ2-1 - TRBV11-3 CASFDRGGTYNEQFF TGTGCCAGCTTTGATCGCGGAGGAACCTACAATGAGCAGTTCTTC
- TRBJ1-3 - TRBV11-3 CASSVRAQGSGNTIYF TGTGCCAGCAGCGTGCGAGCCCAGGGGTCTGGAAACACCATATATTTT
few TRBJ1-5 TRBD1 TRBV19 CASSSGGSQPQHF TGTGCCAGTAGTTCAGGGGGCAGTCAGCCCCAGCATTTT
- TRBJ2-7 TRBD1 TRBV7-9 CASRGRTGGPYEQYF TGTGCCAGCAGGGGTCGGACAGGGGGACCCTACGAGCAGTACTTC
once TRBJ1-6 - TRBV7-2 CASSLAMGGPLHF TGTGCCAGCAGCTTAGCGATGGGGGGACCCCTCCACTTT
- TRBJ2-7 TRBD1 TRBV6-5 CASSYRQGSNPEQYF TGTGCCAGCAGTTACCGACAGGGATCCAACCCAGAGCAGTACTTC
- TRBJ2-5 - TRBV9 CASSVESGTGDQYF TGTGCCAGCAGCGTAGAGTCAGGGACTGGAGACCAGTACTTC
- TRBJ1-5 - TRBV9 CASSPTGHSNQPQHF TGTGCCAGCAGCCCTACGGGTCATTCCAATCAGCCCCAGCATTTT
- TRBJ2-2 TRBD1 TRBV10-2 CASRRQGGAGELFF TGCGCCAGCAGGAGACAGGGGGGGGCCGGGGAGCTGTTTTTT
- TRBJ2-3 TRBD1 TRBV7-2 CASSPGGDTQYF TGTGCCAGCAGCCCAGGGGGAGATACGCAGTATTTT
- TRBJ2-2 - TRBV7-8 CASSLAQTNTGELFF TGTGCCAGCAGCTTAGCACAGACGAACACCGGGGAGCTGTTTTTT
- TRBJ2-3 TRBD2 TRBV5-1 CASRPGSGAISSTDTQYF TGCGCCAGCCGACCAGGAAGCGGGGCAATTTCTAGCACAGATACGCAGTATTTT
- TRBJ2-3 TRBD2 TRBV6-2/TRBV6-3 CASSFGRLAGDTQYF TGTGCCAGCAGTTTCGGAAGACTAGCAGGTGATACGCAGTATTTT
few TRBJ1-5 - TRBV2 CASSDLGGLQPQHF TGTGCCAGCAGTGATTTGGGGGGGCTTCAGCCCCAGCATTTT
- TRBJ2-7 - TRBV30 CAWAQGYEQYF TGTGCCTGGGCCCAGGGCTACGAGCAGTACTTC
- TRBJ1-2 - TRBV12-2 CASRLAAGTLNYGYTF TGTGCAAGTCGCTTAGCTGCCGGGACACTTAACTATGGCTACACCTTC
- TRBJ1-1 TRBD1 TRBV7-2 CASSATGRNTEAFF TGTGCCAGCAGCGCGACAGGGAGGAACACTGAAGCTTTCTTT
- TRBJ2-3 TRBD1 TRBV4-3 CASSQDWDRTITDTQYF TGCGCCAGCAGCCAAGATTGGGACAGGACGATAACAGATACGCAGTATTTT
- TRBJ1-2 - TRBV7-2 CASSSDFRYTF TGTGCCAGCAGCTCGGACTTCCGCTACACCTTC
- TRBJ1-1 - TRBV7-9 CASSLGVMIGGTEAFF TGTGCCAGCAGCTTAGGGGTGATGATAGGGGGCACTGAAGCTTTCTTT
once TRBJ1-4 - TRBV15 CATSRRGEKLFF TGTGCCACCAGCAGACGAGGGGAAAAACTGTTTTTT
- TRBJ1-5 - TRBV18 CASSNTLDFSSQPQHF TGTGCCAGCTCAAATACCTTGGACTTCTCCAGTCAGCCCCAGCATTTT
- TRBJ2-5 - TRBV6-2/TRBV6-3 CASSYPIEEETQYF TGTGCCAGCAGTTACCCGATAGAAGAAGAGACCCAGTACTTC